A selection of T cell receptor beta chains follows, all from one sample in a study of cytomegalovirus exposure and HLA in healthy donors. Data came from immunoSEQ multiplex PCR; TCRdb stores just in-frame clones and leaves some out. The sample lists approximately 110,000 clones, around 80% occurring once. The sequencing input was PBMCs. Source of these receptors: a man aged 50-60 years in good health and CMV-seronegative. Each CDR3 is given without its conserved first and last residue. The order of the fields is V gene, J gene, CDR3 protein.

TRBV28	TRBJ1-5	ASSFRGSQPQH
TRBV18	TRBJ1-2	ASSPPGANYGYT
TRBV2	TRBJ1-5	ASTDRTNQPQH
TRBV18	TRBJ2-1	ASFPELAMNGGDNEQF
TRBV5-4	TRBJ1-6	ASRLQGGNSPLH
TRBV5-4	TRBJ2-1	ASSLTQGAVYNEQF
TRBV5-4	TRBJ2-3	ASSPRGDTQY
TRBV25-1	TRBJ1-3	ASRGDTLSSGNTIY
TRBV5-6	TRBJ1-5	ARQAMAPQH
TRBV5-8	TRBJ1-1	ASSFGQVFTEAF
TRBV9	TRBJ2-7	ASSVQQDRSYEQY
TRBV27	TRBJ2-5	ATKRDGAETQY
TRBV28	TRBJ2-7	ASSLRQGSYEQY
TRBV9	TRBJ1-2	ASSVFAGGGYGYT
TRBV30	TRBJ1-6	AWRPGTGGIWSPLH
TRBV7-2	TRBJ2-5	ASSSGREGRETQY
TRBV6-5	TRBJ1-2	ASSPWGEGNYGYT
TRBV7-9	TRBJ2-3	ASNTRDSQGIDTQY
TRBV7-9	TRBJ2-5	ASSNTGVPQETQY
TRBV7-7	TRBJ2-2	ASSNKNTGELF
TRBV23-1	TRBJ2-5	ASSRSRTGDSMVETQY
TRBV28	TRBJ1-4	ASSLWQGGEKLF